The present T cell receptor beta chain was sequenced within a study of cytomegalovirus exposure and HLA in healthy donors. Trimming took 10 bases from V and 6 from J, leaving 10 bases between them. Germline CDR1 and CDR2: MDHEN and SYDVKM. The CDR3 is 12 amino acids. PCR used 60 Vbeta primers and 13 Jbeta primers. TCRdb's copy holds only in-frame clones and misses some; the assay was immunoSEQ multiplex PCR. The table has approximately 220,000 clones, 80% to 90% seen once; the top ten hold 2.9%. Overall study findings and caveats: Researchers left out some V segments, among them TRBV6-2 and TRBV6-3, as indistinguishable. Sequencing likely produced, as an artifact, a cluster of highly shared sequence variants.

A few counts support this clone. Its antigen is still unknown. This TCR derives from a man younger than 45 in good health and CMV-seronegative. The sequenced sample consisted of PBMCs. V is TRBV28 and J is TRBJ2-6; TRBD2 is a possible D gene (7 bases). CDR3 in DNA: TGTGCCATAGGGGGGGAGGCCAACGTCCTGACTTTC. Amino acid sequence: CAIGGEANVLTF.